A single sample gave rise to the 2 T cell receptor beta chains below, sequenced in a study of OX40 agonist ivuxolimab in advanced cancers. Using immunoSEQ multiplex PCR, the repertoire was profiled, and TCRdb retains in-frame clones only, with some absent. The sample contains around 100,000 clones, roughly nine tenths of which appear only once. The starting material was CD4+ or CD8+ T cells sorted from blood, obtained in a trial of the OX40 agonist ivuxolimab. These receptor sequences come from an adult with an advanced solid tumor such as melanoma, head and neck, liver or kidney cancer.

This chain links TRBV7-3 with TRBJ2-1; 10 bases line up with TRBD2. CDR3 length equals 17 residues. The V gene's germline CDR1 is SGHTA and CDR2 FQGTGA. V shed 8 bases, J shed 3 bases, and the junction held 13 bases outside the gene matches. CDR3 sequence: CASWTSGRLQYYNEQFF. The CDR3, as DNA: TGTGCCAGCTGGACTAGCGGTAGACTACAATACTACAATGAGCAGTTCTTC.

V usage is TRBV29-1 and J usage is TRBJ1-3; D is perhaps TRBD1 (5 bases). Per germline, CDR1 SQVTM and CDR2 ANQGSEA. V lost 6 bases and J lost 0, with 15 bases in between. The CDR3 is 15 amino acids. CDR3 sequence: CSVGDPGHSGNTIYF. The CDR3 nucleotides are TGCAGCGTAGGAGATCCAGGACACTCTGGAAACACCATATATTTT. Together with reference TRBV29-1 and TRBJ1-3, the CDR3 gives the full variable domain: SAVISQKPSRDICQRGTSLTIQCQVDSQVTMMFWYRQQPGQSLTLIATANQGSEATYESGFVIDKFPISRPNLTFSTLTVSNMSPEDSSIYLCSVGDPGHSGNTIYFGEGSWLTVV.